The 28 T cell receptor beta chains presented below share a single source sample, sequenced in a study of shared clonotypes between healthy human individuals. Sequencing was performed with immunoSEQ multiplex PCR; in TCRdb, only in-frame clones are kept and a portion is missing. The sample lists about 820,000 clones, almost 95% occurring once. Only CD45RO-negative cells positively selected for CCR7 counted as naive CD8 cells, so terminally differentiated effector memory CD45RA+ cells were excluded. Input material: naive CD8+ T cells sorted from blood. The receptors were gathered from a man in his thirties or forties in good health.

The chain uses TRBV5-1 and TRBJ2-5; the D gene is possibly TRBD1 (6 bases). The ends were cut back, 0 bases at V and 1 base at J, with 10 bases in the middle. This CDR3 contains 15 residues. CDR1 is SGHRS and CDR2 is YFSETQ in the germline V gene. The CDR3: CASSLDLGAQETQYF. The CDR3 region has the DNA TGCGCCAGCAGCTTGGATTTGGGGGCCCAAGAGACCCAGTACTTC.

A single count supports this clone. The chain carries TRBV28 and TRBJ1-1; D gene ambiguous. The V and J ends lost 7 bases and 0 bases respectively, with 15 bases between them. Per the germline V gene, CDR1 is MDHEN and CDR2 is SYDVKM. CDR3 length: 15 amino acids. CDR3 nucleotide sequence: TGTGCCAGCACCCAAATTTTGCTAATGAACACTGAAGCTTTCTTT. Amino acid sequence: CASTQILLMNTEAFF.

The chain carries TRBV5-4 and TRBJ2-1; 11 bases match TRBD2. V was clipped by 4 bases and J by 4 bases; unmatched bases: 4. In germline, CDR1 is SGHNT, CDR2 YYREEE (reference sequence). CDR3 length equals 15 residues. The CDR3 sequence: CASSPTSGMYNEQFF. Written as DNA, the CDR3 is TGTGCCAGCAGCCCGACTAGCGGGATGTACAATGAGCAGTTCTTC.

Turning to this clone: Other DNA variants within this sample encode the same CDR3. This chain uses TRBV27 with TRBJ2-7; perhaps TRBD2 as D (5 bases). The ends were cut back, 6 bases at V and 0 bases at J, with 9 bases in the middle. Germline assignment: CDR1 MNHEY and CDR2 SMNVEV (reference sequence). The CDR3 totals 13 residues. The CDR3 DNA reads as TGTGCCAGCAGCGACGGGAACTCCTACGAGCAGTACTTC. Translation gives CASSDGNSYEQYF.

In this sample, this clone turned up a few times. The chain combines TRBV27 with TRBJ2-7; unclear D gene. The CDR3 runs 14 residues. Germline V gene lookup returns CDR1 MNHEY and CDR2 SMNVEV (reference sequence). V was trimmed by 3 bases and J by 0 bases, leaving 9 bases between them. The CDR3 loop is CASSFDGYSYEQYF. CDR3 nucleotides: TGTGCCAGCAGTTTCGACGGATACTCCTACGAGCAGTACTTC.

The CDR3 loop is CASRHKGQANEKLFF. The CDR3 DNA sequence: TGTGCCAGCAGGCACAAGGGACAGGCTAATGAAAAACTGTTTTTT. The chain links TRBV6-5 to TRBJ1-4, with 8 nucleotides matching TRBD1. V shed 6 bases, J shed 3 bases, and the junction held 6 bases outside the gene matches. Per germline, CDR1 MNHEY and CDR2 SVGAGI. The CDR3 runs 15 residues.

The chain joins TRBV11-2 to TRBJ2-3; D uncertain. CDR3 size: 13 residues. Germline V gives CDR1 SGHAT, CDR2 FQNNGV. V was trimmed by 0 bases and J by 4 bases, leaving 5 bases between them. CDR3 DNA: TGTGCCAGCAGCTTAGATACCCCAGATACGCAGTATTTT. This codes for CASSLDTPDTQYF. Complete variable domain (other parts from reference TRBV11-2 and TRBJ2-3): EAGVAQSPRYKIIEKRQSVAFWCNPISGHATLYWYQQILGQGPKLLIQFQNNGVVDDSQLPKDRFSAERLKGVDSTLKIQPAKLEDSAVYLCASSLDTPDTQYFGPGTRLTVL.

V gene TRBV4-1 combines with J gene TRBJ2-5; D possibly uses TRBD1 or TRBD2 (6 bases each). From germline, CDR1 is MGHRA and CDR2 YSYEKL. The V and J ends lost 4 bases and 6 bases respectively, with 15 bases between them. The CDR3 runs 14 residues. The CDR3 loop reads CASSPRGLAQTQYF. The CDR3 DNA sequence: TGCGCCAGCAGCCCACGGGGGCTAGCCCAGACCCAGTACTTC.

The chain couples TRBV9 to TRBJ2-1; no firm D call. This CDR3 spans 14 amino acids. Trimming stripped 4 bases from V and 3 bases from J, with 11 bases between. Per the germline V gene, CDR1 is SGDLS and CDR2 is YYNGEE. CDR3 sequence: CASSPGTIYNEQFF. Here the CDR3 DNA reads TGTGCCAGCAGCCCCGGAACCATCTACAATGAGCAGTTCTTC.

CDR3 sequence (DNA): TGTGCCAGCAGTTTTCGGGGAAGGACGCGCTACGAGCAGTACTTC. This sequence encodes CASSFRGRTRYEQYF. The J gene is TRBJ2-7, the V gene TRBV28; a weak D match, TRBD2 (5 bases). Looked up from germline, CDR1 is MDHEN and CDR2 is SYDVKM. V was shortened by 3 bases and J by 3 bases, with 15 bases between the two germline ends. This CDR3 has 15 amino acids.

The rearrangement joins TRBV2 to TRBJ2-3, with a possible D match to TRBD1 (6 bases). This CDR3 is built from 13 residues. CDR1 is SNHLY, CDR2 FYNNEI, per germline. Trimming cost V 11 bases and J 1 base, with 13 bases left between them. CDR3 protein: CAATGTGTDTQYF. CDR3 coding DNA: TGTGCCGCTACAGGGACGGGCACAGATACGCAGTATTTT.

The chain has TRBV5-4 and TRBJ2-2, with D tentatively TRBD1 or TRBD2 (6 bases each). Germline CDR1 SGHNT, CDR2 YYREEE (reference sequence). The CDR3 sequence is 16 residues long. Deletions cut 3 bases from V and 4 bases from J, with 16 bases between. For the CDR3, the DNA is TGTGCCAGCAGCTCCCTGGTGGGGGGCCCCACCGGGGAGCTGTTTTTT. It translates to CASSSLVGGPTGELFF. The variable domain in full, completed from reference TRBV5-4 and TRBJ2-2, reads ETGVTQSPTHLIKTRGQQVTLRCSSQSGHNTVSWYQQALGQGPQFIFQYYREEENGRGNFPPRFSGLQFPNYSSELNVNALELDDSALYLCASSSLVGGPTGELFFGEGSRLTVL.

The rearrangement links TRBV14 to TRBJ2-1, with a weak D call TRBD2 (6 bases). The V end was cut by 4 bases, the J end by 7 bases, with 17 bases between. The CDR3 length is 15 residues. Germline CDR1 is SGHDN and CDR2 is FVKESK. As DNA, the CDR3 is TGTGCCAGCAGCCCACTTAGCGGAACGAGGAATGAGCAGTTCTTC. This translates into CASSPLSGTRNEQFF.

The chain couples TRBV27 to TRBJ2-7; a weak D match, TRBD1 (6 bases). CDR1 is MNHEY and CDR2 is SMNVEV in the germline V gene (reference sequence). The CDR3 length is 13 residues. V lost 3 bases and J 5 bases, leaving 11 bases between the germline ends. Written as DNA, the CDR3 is TGTGCCAGCAGTTTCCAGGGGCGGCACGAGCAGTACTTC. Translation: CASSFQGRHEQYF.

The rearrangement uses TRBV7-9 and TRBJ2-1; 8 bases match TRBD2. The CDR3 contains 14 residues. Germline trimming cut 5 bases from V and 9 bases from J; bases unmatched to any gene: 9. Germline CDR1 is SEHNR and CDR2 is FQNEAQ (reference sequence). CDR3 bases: TGTGCCAGCAGCACCCGGGAGGGCCGAGGTGAGCAGTTCTTC. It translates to CASSTREGRGEQFF.

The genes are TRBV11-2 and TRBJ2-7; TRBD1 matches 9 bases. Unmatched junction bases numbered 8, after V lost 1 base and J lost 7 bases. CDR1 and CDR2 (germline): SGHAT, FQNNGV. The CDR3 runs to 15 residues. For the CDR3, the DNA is TGTGCCAGCAGCTTAGGGGGACAGGGAATTTGGGAGCAGTACTTC. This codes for CASSLGGQGIWEQYF.

CDR3 sequence reads: CASSMVGAYEQYF. The CDR3 nucleotides are TGTGCCAGTAGTATGGTAGGGGCCTACGAGCAGTACTTC. The chain couples TRBV19 to TRBJ2-7, with D perhaps TRBD1 (5 bases). The germline V gene has CDR1 LNHDA and CDR2 SQIVND (reference sequence). This CDR3 has 13 amino acids. With 3 bases removed from V and 2 bases from J, the gap between germline ends came to 8 bases. The whole variable domain, filled in from reference TRBV19 and TRBJ2-7, reads DGGITQSPKYLFRKEGQNVTLSCEQNLNHDAMYWYRQDPGQGLRLIYYSQIVNDFQKGDIAEGYSVSREKKESFPLTVTSAQKNPTAFYLCASSMVGAYEQYFGPGTRLTVT.

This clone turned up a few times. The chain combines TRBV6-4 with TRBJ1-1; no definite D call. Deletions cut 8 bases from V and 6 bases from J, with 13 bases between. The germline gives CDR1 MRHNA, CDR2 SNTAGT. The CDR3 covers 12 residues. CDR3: CASFPTPAEAFF. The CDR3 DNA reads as TGTGCCAGCTTCCCTACCCCGGCTGAAGCTTTCTTT.

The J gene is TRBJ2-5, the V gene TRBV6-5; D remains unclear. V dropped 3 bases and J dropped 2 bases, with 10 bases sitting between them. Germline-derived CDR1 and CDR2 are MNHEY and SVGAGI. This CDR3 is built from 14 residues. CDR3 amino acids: CASSYGKAQETQYF. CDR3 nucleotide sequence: TGTGCCAGCAGTTATGGAAAGGCTCAAGAGACCCAGTACTTC.

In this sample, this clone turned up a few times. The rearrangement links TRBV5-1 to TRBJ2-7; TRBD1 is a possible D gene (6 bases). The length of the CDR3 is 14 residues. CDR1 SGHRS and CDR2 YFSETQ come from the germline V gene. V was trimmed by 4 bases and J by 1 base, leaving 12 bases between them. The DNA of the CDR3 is TGCGCCAGCAGCCAGCCGGACAGTTCCTACGAGCAGTACTTC. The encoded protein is CASSQPDSSYEQYF. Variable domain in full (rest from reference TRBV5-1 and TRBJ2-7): KAGVTQTPRYLIKTRGQQVTLSCSPISGHRSVSWYQQTPGQGLQFLFEYFSETQRNKGNFPGRFSGRQFSNSRSEMNVSTLELGDSALYLCASSQPDSSYEQYFGPGTRLTVT.

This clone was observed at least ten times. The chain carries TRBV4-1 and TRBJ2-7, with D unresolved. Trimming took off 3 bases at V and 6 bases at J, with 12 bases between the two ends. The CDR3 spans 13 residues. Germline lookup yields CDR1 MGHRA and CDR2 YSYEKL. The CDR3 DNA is TGCGCCAGCAGCCAGGCTCCAGGTTCCGAGCAGTACTTC. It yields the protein CASSQAPGSEQYF.

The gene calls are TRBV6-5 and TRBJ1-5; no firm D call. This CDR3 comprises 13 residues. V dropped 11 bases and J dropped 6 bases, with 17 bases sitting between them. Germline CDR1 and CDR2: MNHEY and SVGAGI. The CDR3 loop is CACGEGGGQPQHF. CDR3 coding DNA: TGTGCCTGCGGTGAGGGAGGCGGTCAGCCCCAGCATTTT.

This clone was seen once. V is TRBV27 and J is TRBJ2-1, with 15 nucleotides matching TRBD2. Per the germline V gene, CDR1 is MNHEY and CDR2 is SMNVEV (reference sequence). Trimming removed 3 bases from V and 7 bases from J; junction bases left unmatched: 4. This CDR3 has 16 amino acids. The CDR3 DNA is TGTGCCAGCAGTTTTATGGGGACTAGCGGGAGGAATGAGCAGTTCTTC. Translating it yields CASSFMGTSGRNEQFF.

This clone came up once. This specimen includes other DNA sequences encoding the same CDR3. The CDR3 bases are TGTGCCAGCAGTTTTGGGACAGGGGGCTACGAGCAGTACTTC. The encoded protein is CASSFGTGGYEQYF. This sequence joins TRBV6-5 and TRBJ2-7, with TRBD1 identical over 11 bases. The junction had 2 bases not matched to a gene; V was cut back by 4 bases and J by 3 bases. This CDR3 spans 14 amino acids. CDR1 is MNHEY and CDR2 is SVGAGI in the germline V gene.

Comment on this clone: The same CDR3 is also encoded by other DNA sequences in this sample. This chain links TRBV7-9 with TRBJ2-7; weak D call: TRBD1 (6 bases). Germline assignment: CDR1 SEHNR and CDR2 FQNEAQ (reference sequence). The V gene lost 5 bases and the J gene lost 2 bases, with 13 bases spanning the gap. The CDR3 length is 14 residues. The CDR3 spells CASSRGTRPYEQYF. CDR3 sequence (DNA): TGTGCCAGCAGCAGAGGGACACGGCCCTACGAGCAGTACTTC.

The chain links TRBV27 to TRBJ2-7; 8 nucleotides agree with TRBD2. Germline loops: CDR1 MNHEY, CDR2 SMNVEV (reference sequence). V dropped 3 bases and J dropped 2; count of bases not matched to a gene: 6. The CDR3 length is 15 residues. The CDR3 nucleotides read TGTGCCAGCAGTTTTTTAGCGGGAAATCCCTACGAGCAGTACTTC. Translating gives CASSFLAGNPYEQYF.

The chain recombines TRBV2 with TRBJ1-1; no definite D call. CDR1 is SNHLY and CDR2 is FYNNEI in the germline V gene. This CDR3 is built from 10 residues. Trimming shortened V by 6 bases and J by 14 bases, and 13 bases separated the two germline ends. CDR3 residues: CASRGKAYFF. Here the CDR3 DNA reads TGTGCCAGCAGGGGCAAGGCTTACTTCTTT.

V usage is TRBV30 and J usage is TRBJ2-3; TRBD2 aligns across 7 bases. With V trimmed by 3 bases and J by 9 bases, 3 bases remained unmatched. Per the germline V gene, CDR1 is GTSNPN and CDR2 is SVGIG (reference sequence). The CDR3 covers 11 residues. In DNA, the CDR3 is TGTGCCTGGAGGGCCGGGGGGACGCAGTATTTT. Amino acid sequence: CAWRAGGTQYF.